The next 32 T cell receptor beta chains were all read from a single sample in a study of human T cells and chemical hapten exposure. Specified time point: patch test 2, 6 weeks after DPC sensitization. Treatment given: therapeutic diphenylcyclopropenone sensitization with weekly scalp DPC. MiXCR, applied by TCRdb to the RACE reads, yields one record per CDR3 protein. The data show about 54,000 distinct CDR3 sequences, with 9.5% to 10% seen just once and more than 1.5% held by the top ten. Sequenced here: whole blood, sampled in connection with sensitization to the hapten diphenylcyclopropenone (DPC). These TCRs come from a woman in her fifties or sixties with alopecia areata. Some clones in this sample may be carry-over from other donors' samples.

The V call is TRBV28, the J call TRBJ2-5; D may match TRBD1 or TRBD2 (6 bases each). The CDR3 runs 17 residues. Trimming took off 3 bases at V and 5 bases at J, with 22 bases between the two ends. Germline V lookup: CDR1 MDHEN, CDR2 SYDVKM. The CDR3 nucleotides are TGTGCCAGCAGTTTGGGGAACCCGGGACACGGAGGGGAGACCCAGTACTTC. Its protein is CASSLGNPGHGGETQYF.

This clonotype was recorded once. The J gene is TRBJ2-3, the V gene TRBV12-3 or TRBV12-4, with D unresolved. This CDR3 has 12 residues. Trimming took 1 base from V and 5 from J, leaving 4 bases between them. Written as DNA, the CDR3 is TGTGCCAGCAGTTTAGGAGGAGATACGCAGTATTTT. It translates to CASSLGGDTQYF.

The chain uses TRBV29-1 and TRBJ2-1; 11 nucleotides align to TRBD2. The ends lost 2 bases at V and 1 base at J; junction bases unmatched: 7. This CDR3 contains 17 residues. Germline V gene data show CDR1 as SQVTM and CDR2 as ANQGSEA. The CDR3 is CSVESLAGGISYNEQFF. DNA of the CDR3: TGCAGCGTTGAATCCCTAGCGGGAGGTATTTCCTACAATGAGCAGTTCTTC.

This clonotype has a handful of counts. The rearrangement links TRBV18 to TRBJ2-2, with 8 positions matching TRBD1. The CDR3 has 16 amino acids. Germline trimming cut 5 bases from V and 3 bases from J; bases unmatched to any gene: 8. CDR1 KGHSH and CDR2 LQKENI come from the germline V gene. The CDR3: CASSSTRGHDTGELFF. DNA for the CDR3: TGTGCCAGCTCATCAACCAGGGGGCACGACACCGGGGAGCTGTTTTTT.

This clonotype came up many times. The chain employs TRBV7-9 and TRBJ2-1; D is perhaps TRBD2 (5 bases). Trimming pared 4 bases from V and 2 bases from J, leaving 24 bases between. The CDR3 spans 19 residues. Looked up from germline, CDR1 is SEHNR and CDR2 is FQNEAQ (reference sequence). CDR3 residues: CASSSYTRGLLVTYNEQFF. The CDR3 DNA reads as TGTGCCAGCAGCTCGTATACTAGAGGCCTTTTAGTCACCTACAATGAGCAGTTCTTC.

The chain couples TRBV18 to TRBJ2-3; 15 positions match TRBD2. The V segment lost 3 bases and the J segment 3 bases; nucleotides outside the gene matches: 7. CDR1 KGHSH and CDR2 LQKENI come from the germline V gene. The CDR3 contains 18 residues. The CDR3 DNA sequence: TGTGCCAGCTCACCCCCGGGACTAGCGGGGGGAGTGACAGATACGCAGTATTTT. Translation gives CASSPPGLAGGVTDTQYF.

This clonotype was seen many times. This chain joins TRBV7-8 and TRBJ2-5; unclear D gene. The V end was cut by 1 base, the J end by 1 base, with 19 bases between. The CDR3 covers 18 residues. Germline values: CDR1 SGHVS, CDR2 FQNEAQ. The DNA for the CDR3 is TGTGCCAGCAGCTTAGAAAAGTTCGGCAGCCCGGTCCAAGAGACCCAGTACTTC. Residues: CASSLEKFGSPVQETQYF. The full variable domain, with the rest looked up from reference TRBV7-8 and TRBJ2-5, is GAGVSQSPRYKVAKRGQDVALRCDPISGHVSLFWYQQALGQGPEFLTYFQNEAQLDKSGLPSDRFFAERPEGSVSTLKIQRTQQEDSAVYLCASSLEKFGSPVQETQYFGPGTRLLVL.

The chain has TRBV28 and TRBJ2-3, with 7 positions matching TRBD1. Trimming at V came to 8 bases and at J to 5 bases, leaving 7 bases not matched to a gene. The V gene's germline CDR1 is MDHEN and CDR2 SYDVKM. The CDR3 has 13 residues. CDR3 sequence: CASCSGQQDTQYF. CDR3 coding DNA: TGTGCCAGCTGCTCGGGACAGCAAGATACGCAGTATTTT.

This clonotype was observed a few times. This chain links TRBV11-2 with TRBJ1-3; D gene unclear. Germline assignment: CDR1 SGHAT and CDR2 FQNNGV. With 0 bases removed from V and 7 bases from J, the gap between germline ends came to 19 bases. This CDR3 has 17 residues. The CDR3 DNA reads as TGTGCCAGCAGCTTAGATGGCCGTCCGGAACGAAGGAACACCATATATTTT. Protein sequence: CASSLDGRPERRNTIYF.

The table lists this clonotype with many counts. The chain recombines TRBV29-1 with TRBJ2-5; D may be TRBD2 (5 bases). The germline CDR1 and CDR2 sequences are SQVTM and ANQGSEA. The V end lost 7 bases, the J end lost 12 bases, and 18 bases lay between the germline ends. The length of the CDR3 is 11 residues. CDR3 bases: TGCAGCGCCGCATCCGACCAACTAGAGTACTTC. This encodes CSAASDQLEYF.

The chain has TRBV15 and TRBJ1-2; D is undetermined. The CDR3 runs 12 residues. Looked up from germline, CDR1 is LNHNV and CDR2 is YYDKDF (reference sequence). Trimming cost V 0 bases and J 4 bases, with 3 bases left between them. The CDR3 bases are TGTGCCACCAGCAGAGAGGCCTATGGCTACACCTTC. This codes for CATSREAYGYTF.

The chain couples TRBV7-2 to TRBJ2-3; no clear D. This CDR3 comprises 12 residues. V gave up 5 bases and J gave up 2 bases, with 5 bases separating them. Germline loops: CDR1 SGHTA, CDR2 FQGNSA. The CDR3 loop is CASSRVTDTQYF. The DNA of the CDR3 is TGTGCCAGCAGCCGCGTCACAGATACGCAGTATTTT.

The V and J genes are TRBV19 and TRBJ2-7; either TRBD1 or TRBD2 may fit D (5 bases each). Germline V CDR1 and CDR2: LNHDA, SQIVND (reference sequence). CDR3 length: 13 amino acids. Between the trimmed V and J ends, which lost 4 bases and 3 bases, there was a span of 10 bases. In nucleotides, the CDR3 is TGTGCCAGTAGTAGAGGGACCTTCTACGAGCAGTACTTC. Encoded protein: CASSRGTFYEQYF.

This sequence joins TRBV12-3 or TRBV12-4 and TRBJ2-3, with 9 positions matching TRBD1. Trimming cost V 3 bases and J 6 bases; bases outside gene matches: 4. This CDR3 comprises 14 residues. Here the CDR3 reads CASSFRTGADTQYF. Written as DNA, the CDR3 is TGTGCCAGCAGTTTTAGGACAGGGGCGGATACGCAGTATTTT.

This clonotype was seen a few times. V gene TRBV4-1 combines with J gene TRBJ2-2; TRBD1 aligns across 7 bases. Germline assignment: CDR1 MGHRA and CDR2 YSYEKL. Germline trimming cut 3 bases from V and 2 bases from J; bases unmatched to any gene: 6. The CDR3 loop spans 16 amino acids. The CDR3 here is CASSHPGTVNTGELFF. The CDR3 bases are TGCGCCAGCAGCCACCCCGGGACAGTAAACACCGGGGAGCTGTTTTTT.

A few counts support this clonotype. The chain joins TRBV7-2 to TRBJ2-7; TRBD1 matches at 10 bases. Germline CDR1 and CDR2: SGHTA and FQGNSA. V shed 4 bases, J shed 3 bases, and the junction held 6 bases outside the gene matches. The CDR3 loop spans 15 amino acids. The CDR3 region has the DNA TGTGCCAGCAGCTCACAGACAGGGGGCATCTACGAGCAGTACTTC. This translates into CASSSQTGGIYEQYF.

This clonotype was observed a handful of times. The V gene is TRBV20-1, the J gene TRBJ2-3; perhaps TRBD2 as D (5 bases). V shed 3 bases and J shed 6 bases, with 19 bases lying between them. The CDR3 contains 15 residues. Germline CDR1 reads DFQATT; CDR2 reads SNEGSKA (reference sequence). The CDR3 DNA is TGCAGTGCTAGGGCTTACTCCTGGAGGAGGGATACGCAGTATTTT. Translated, it gives CSARAYSWRRDTQYF.

This clonotype was picked up many times. This chain joins TRBV20-1 and TRBJ1-1; D gene unclear. Trimming left V 2 bases short and J 7 bases short, with 8 bases between. CDR3 size: 11 residues. Germline-derived CDR1 and CDR2 are DFQATT and SNEGSKA (reference sequence). CDR3: CSARWRSEAFF. In DNA, the CDR3 is TGCAGTGCTAGATGGAGGAGTGAAGCTTTCTTT.

This clonotype was observed at least ten times. CDR3 sequence reads: CASSPRPGTGGNEQFF. CDR3 nucleotide sequence: TGTGCCAGCAGCCCCCGTCCAGGGACAGGGGGAAATGAGCAGTTCTTC. V usage is TRBV11-2 and J usage is TRBJ2-1; the match to TRBD1 covers 11 bases. The CDR3 length is 16 residues. Germline V CDR1 and CDR2: SGHAT, FQNNGV. J gave up 7 bases and V 5 bases, and 10 bases lay outside the gene matches.

In this sample, this clonotype turned up many times. The V call is TRBV6-2 or TRBV6-3, the J call TRBJ1-1; the D gene is possibly TRBD1 (6 bases). The CDR3 extends over 13 amino acids. The germline V and J ends were trimmed by 5 bases and 14 bases, with 21 bases remaining between them. The germline CDR1 and CDR2 sequences are MNHEY and SVGEGT. The DNA of the CDR3 is TGTGCCAGCAGTCCGGGGGACACCCCACCCGCGTTCTTT. The encoded protein is CASSPGDTPPAFF.

This clonotype has a handful of counts. The chain uses TRBV5-1 and TRBJ1-2; 9 nucleotides align to TRBD1. J was trimmed by 8 bases and V by 1 base; bases with no gene match: 3. CDR1 SGHRS and CDR2 YFSETQ come from the germline V gene. This CDR3 contains 13 residues. The CDR3 sequence is CASSLTGGEGYTF. CDR3 DNA: TGCGCCAGCAGCTTGACAGGGGGCGAGGGCTACACCTTC. The complete variable domain, with remaining parts taken from reference TRBV5-1 and TRBJ1-2, reads KAGVTQTPRYLIKTRGQQVTLSCSPISGHRSVSWYQQTPGQGLQFLFEYFSETQRNKGNFPGRFSGRQFSNSRSEMNVSTLELGDSALYLCASSLTGGEGYTFGSGTRLTVV.

This clonotype has at least ten counts. The chain combines TRBV7-8 with TRBJ1-1; no definite D call. CDR3 length: 12 residues. Trimming pared 5 bases from V and 6 bases from J, leaving 10 bases between. CDR1 is SGHVS, CDR2 FQNEAQ, per germline. This chain's CDR3 is CASSGVPAEAFF. The CDR3 DNA reads TGTGCCAGCAGCGGGGTCCCAGCTGAAGCTTTCTTT.

The chain combines TRBV6-5 with TRBJ2-5; D is unclear. Per the germline V gene, CDR1 is MNHEY and CDR2 is SVGAGI. Trimming removed 2 bases at V and 1 base at J, with 11 bases between. The length of the CDR3 is 15 residues. The CDR3 sequence is CASSYDWALQETQYF. The CDR3 DNA follows: TGTGCCAGCAGTTACGACTGGGCGCTCCAAGAGACCCAGTACTTC.

The J gene is TRBJ1-5, the V gene TRBV6-1; D gene unclear. CDR3 length equals 13 residues. Trimming removed 1 base at V and 4 bases at J, with 5 bases between. The germline gives CDR1 MNHNS, CDR2 SASEGT. The DNA for the CDR3 is TGTGCCAGCAGTGAAGTCAGTAATCAGCCCCAGCATTTT. Amino acids: CASSEVSNQPQHF.

The table lists this clonotype with a few counts. The chain carries TRBV28 and TRBJ2-1, with no clear D. Germline CDR1 reads MDHEN; CDR2 reads SYDVKM. V was clipped by 6 bases and J by 3 bases, with 12 bases between them. The CDR3 is made up of 14 amino acids. The CDR3 DNA follows: TGTGCCAGCAGCCCCTCGGCCTACTACAATGAGCAGTTCTTC. Residues: CASSPSAYYNEQFF.

This clonotype showed up just once. The chain carries TRBV5-1 and TRBJ2-1; D is possibly TRBD1 or TRBD2 (5 bases each). The CDR3 is 14 residues long. The germline V gene encodes CDR1 SGHRS and CDR2 YFSETQ. V was shortened by 1 base and J by 9 bases, with 14 bases between the two germline ends. CDR3 coding DNA: TGCGCCAGCAGCTTGAAAGGGACCGAGGGTGAGCAGTTCTTC. Translated: CASSLKGTEGEQFF.

In this sample, this clonotype turned up many times. The CDR3 protein is CASNKEPQHF. The CDR3 DNA reads TGTGCCAGCAACAAGGAGCCCCAGCATTTT. The rearrangement uses TRBV28 and TRBJ1-5; D remains unclear. With 7 bases removed from V and 8 bases from J, the gap between germline ends came to 6 bases. Germline values: CDR1 MDHEN, CDR2 SYDVKM. The CDR3 is 10 residues long.

The table lists this clonotype with many counts. This chain uses TRBV28 with TRBJ2-1; D unclear. Trimming removed 4 bases at V and 7 bases at J, with 17 bases between. The CDR3 is 15 residues long. In germline, CDR1 is MDHEN, CDR2 SYDVKM. The CDR3 DNA sequence: TGTGCCAGCAGTTCCGTTTGGATTACGGATAATGAGCAGTTCTTC. Translated: CASSSVWITDNEQFF.

The chain joins TRBV6-2 or TRBV6-3 to TRBJ2-7, with D possibly being TRBD2 (5 bases). Germline assignment: CDR1 MNHEY and CDR2 SVGEGT. Trimming stripped 5 bases from V and 2 bases from J, with 13 bases between. This CDR3 region has 14 residues. The CDR3 region has the DNA TGTGCCAGCAGTGGACTTCCCGAAACCTACGAGCAGTACTTC. Protein product: CASSGLPETYEQYF.

The J gene is TRBJ2-5, the V gene TRBV6-5, with 8 bases aligning to TRBD2. Per the germline V gene, CDR1 is MNHEY and CDR2 is SVGAGI. The CDR3 spans 20 residues. With 4 bases clipped from V and 1 base from J, the junction kept 20 bases outside the gene matches. CDR3 in DNA: TGTGCCAGCAGTTTCCATCCGCCGGGACTAGAGGTAGCGACCCAAGAGACCCAGTACTTC. Protein product: CASSFHPPGLEVATQETQYF.

The chain combines TRBV20-1 with TRBJ2-1; 11 bases are shared with TRBD2. The J segment lost 6 bases and the V segment lost 3 bases, leaving 10 bases of the junction unmatched. The germline gives CDR1 DFQATT, CDR2 SNEGSKA (reference sequence). The CDR3 runs to 16 residues. This CDR3 reads CSASGIAGGRLNEQFF. CDR3 DNA: TGCAGTGCTAGCGGGATAGCGGGGGGGAGACTCAATGAGCAGTTCTTC.

This clonotype has a count of ten or more. The chain's CDR3 is CASSGLRGDRTGRVFF. Written as DNA, the CDR3 is TGTGCCAGCAGTGGACTCCGGGGGGACCGCACAGGGCGGGTGTTTTTT. This chain connects TRBV12-3 or TRBV12-4 to TRBJ1-4, with TRBD1 as a possible D gene (6 bases). The CDR3 runs 16 residues. The germline V and J ends were trimmed by 5 bases and 15 bases, with 28 bases remaining between them.